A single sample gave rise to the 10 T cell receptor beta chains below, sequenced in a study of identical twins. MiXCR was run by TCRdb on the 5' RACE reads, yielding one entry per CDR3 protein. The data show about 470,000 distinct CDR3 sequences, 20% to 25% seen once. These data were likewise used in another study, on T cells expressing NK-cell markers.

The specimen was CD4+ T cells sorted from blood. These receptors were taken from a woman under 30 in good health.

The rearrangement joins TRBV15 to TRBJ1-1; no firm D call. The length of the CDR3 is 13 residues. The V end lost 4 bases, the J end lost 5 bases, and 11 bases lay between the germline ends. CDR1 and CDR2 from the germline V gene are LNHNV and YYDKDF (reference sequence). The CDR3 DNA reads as TGTGCCACCAGCAAGGCAGGATGGACTGAAGCTTTCTTT. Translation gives CATSKAGWTEAFF.

CDR3 loop: CASSVGRRNTEAFF. The CDR3 DNA follows: TGTGCCAGCAGCGTCGGACGGAGGAACACTGAAGCTTTCTTT. The rearrangement joins TRBV11-3 to TRBJ1-1; no clear D. This CDR3 is 14 amino acids long. Trimming left V 5 bases short and J 1 base short, with 11 bases between. The germline V gene has CDR1 SGHNT and CDR2 YENEEA.

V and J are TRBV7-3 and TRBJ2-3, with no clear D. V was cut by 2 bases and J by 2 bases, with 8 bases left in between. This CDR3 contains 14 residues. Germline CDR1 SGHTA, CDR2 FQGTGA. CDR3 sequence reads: CASSLGRFTDTQYF. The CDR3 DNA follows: TGTGCCAGCAGCTTAGGTCGGTTCACAGATACGCAGTATTTT.

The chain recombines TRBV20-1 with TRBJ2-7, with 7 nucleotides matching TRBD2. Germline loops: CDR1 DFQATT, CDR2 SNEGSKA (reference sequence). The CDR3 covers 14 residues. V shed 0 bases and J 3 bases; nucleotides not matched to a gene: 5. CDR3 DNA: TGCAGTGCTAGAGACCTAGCGGAAAACTACGAGCAGTACTTC. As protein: CSARDLAENYEQYF.

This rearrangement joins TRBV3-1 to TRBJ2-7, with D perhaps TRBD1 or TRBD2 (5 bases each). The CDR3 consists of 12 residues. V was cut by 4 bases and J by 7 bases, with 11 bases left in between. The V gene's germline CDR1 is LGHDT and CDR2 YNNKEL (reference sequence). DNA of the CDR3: TGTGCCAGCAGCCGCGAGGGGAGAGAGCAGTACTTC. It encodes CASSREGREQYF.

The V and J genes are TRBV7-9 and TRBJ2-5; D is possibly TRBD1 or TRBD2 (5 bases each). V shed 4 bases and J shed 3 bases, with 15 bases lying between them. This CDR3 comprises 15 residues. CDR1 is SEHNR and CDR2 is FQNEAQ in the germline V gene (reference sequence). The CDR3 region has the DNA TGTGCCAGCAGCTCCGACCTGGGACGGGAAGAGACCCAGTACTTC. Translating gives CASSSDLGREETQYF.

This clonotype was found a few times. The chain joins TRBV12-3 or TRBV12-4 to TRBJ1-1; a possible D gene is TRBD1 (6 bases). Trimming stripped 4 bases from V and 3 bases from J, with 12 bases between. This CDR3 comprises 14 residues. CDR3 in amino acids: CASSWGPEYTEAFF. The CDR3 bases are TGTGCCAGCAGTTGGGGGCCCGAGTACACTGAAGCTTTCTTT.

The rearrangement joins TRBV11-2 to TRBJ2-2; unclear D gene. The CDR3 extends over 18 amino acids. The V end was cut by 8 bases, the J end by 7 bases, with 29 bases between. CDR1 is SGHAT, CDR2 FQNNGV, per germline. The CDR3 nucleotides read TGTGCCAGCTCTTTGTCAACCTCGATTGGGCCCGGCCACGGGGAGCTGTTTTTT. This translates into CASSLSTSIGPGHGELFF.

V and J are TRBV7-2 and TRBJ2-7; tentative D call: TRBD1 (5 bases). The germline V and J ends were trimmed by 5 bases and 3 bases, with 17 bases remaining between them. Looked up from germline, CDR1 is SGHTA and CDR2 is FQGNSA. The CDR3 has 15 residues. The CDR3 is CASSPTASWGYEQYF. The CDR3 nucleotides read TGTGCCAGCAGCCCGACAGCTTCGTGGGGCTACGAGCAGTACTTC.

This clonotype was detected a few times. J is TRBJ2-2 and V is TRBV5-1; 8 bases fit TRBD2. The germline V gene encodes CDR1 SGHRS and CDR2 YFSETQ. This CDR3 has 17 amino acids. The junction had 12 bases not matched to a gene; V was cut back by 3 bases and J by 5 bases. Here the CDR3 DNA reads TGCGCCAGCAGCTACGGGACTAGGGCTGGAGAAACCGGGGAGCTGTTTTTT. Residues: CASSYGTRAGETGELFF.